This T cell receptor beta chain was documented in a study of blood T cell repertoires in COVID-19. The overall study: Spain, Italy and the United States supplied samples that represented acute and convalescent COVID-19. PBMCs, B-cell-depleted T cells, or T cells were the source of the cDNA or gDNA that made up the material.

In the source study's methods: Reference gene primer amplification yielded estimated nucleated cell counts. Produced via immunoSEQ multiplex PCR; TCRdb's table is partial and in-frame only. The V and J calls and the clone size are those of that table, but D and trimming were determined from the DNA. The sample records under 150,000 clones, around three quarters being singletons. This clone occurred a few times. Germline V lookup: CDR1 MNHEY, CDR2 SMNVEV (reference sequence). CDR3 length: 14 amino acids. J gave up 3 bases and V 5 bases, and 1 base lay outside the gene matches. The clonotype comes from a man between 60 and 75 years old with acute or convalescent COVID-19. Specimen: peripheral blood. This chain links TRBV27 with TRBJ1-6; 7 bases line up with TRBD1. In nucleotides, the CDR3 is TGTGCCAGCAGTCAGGGGGTCTATAATTCACCCCTCCACTTT. Translating gives CASSQGVYNSPLHF.